This is a list of T cell receptor beta chains from one sample in a study of T cell repertoires in cytomegalovirus infection. TCRdb re-called the reads through MiXCR, storing one row per CDR3 protein. The data show 100,000 to 150,000 distinct CDR3 sequences, about 31% seen once. Their antigen targets remain unknown. The sample here was CD8+ T cells from cultured PBMCs, taken from culture after CMV antigen stimulation. The receptors derive from a human donor in good health (CMV status not recorded). Some clones in this sample may be carry-over from other donors' samples. CDR3s include the opening cysteine and the closing phenylalanine or tryptophan. The D gene is left open where the match is weak. Clone size is given for some rows only: seen once, a few or many times, or a class if the clone is expanded.

d_gene	v_gene	abundance	j_gene	CDR3aa	CDR3nt
NA	TRBV28	few	TRBJ1-1	CASLGGGTEAFF	TGTGCCAGCCTCGGGGGGGGCACTGAAGCTTTCTTT
NA	TRBV4-1	NA	TRBJ2-3	CASSQDPGQYSADTQYF	TGCGCCAGCAGCCAAGATCCAGGACAGTATAGCGCAGATACGCAGTATTTT
TRBD1	TRBV5-6	once	TRBJ2-7	CASSSARTGDEQYF	TGTGCCAGCAGCTCCGCCAGGACAGGGGATGAGCAGTACTTC
TRBD1	TRBV6-1	many	TRBJ1-6	CASSDRVGSPLHF	TGTGCCAGCAGCGACAGGGTCGGTTCACCCCTCCACTTT
NA	TRBV15	medium-sized	TRBJ2-5	CATSRVLAETQYF	TGTGCCACCAGCAGAGTCCTAGCCGAGACCCAGTACTTC
NA	TRBV5-1	few	TRBJ2-1	CASSLGWNEQFF	TGCGCCAGCAGCTTAGGATGGAATGAGCAGTTCTTC
TRBD1	TRBV5-3	NA	TRBJ1-1	CASSLDATGDTEAFF	TGTGCCAGCAGCTTGGATGCGACAGGGGACACTGAAGCTTTCTTT
NA	TRBV15	NA	TRBJ1-1	CATSRDHGDRTEAFF	TGTGCCACCAGCAGAGATCACGGGGATCGCACTGAAGCTTTCTTT
TRBD2	TRBV20-1	NA	TRBJ2-7	CSTLAEGLYEQYF	TGCAGTACCCTAGCGGAGGGACTCTACGAGCAGTACTTC
TRBD1	TRBV6-2/TRBV6-3	few	TRBJ1-1	CASSYVLGQEAFF	TGTGCCAGCAGTTACGTCTTGGGACAGGAAGCTTTCTTT
TRBD1	TRBV7-9	NA	TRBJ2-7	CASSFGTDEQYF	TGTGCCAGCAGCTTCGGGACAGACGAGCAGTACTTC
NA	TRBV7-2	few	TRBJ1-5	CASSLNTGGDQPQHF	TGTGCCAGCAGCTTAAACACCGGGGGGGATCAGCCCCAGCATTTT